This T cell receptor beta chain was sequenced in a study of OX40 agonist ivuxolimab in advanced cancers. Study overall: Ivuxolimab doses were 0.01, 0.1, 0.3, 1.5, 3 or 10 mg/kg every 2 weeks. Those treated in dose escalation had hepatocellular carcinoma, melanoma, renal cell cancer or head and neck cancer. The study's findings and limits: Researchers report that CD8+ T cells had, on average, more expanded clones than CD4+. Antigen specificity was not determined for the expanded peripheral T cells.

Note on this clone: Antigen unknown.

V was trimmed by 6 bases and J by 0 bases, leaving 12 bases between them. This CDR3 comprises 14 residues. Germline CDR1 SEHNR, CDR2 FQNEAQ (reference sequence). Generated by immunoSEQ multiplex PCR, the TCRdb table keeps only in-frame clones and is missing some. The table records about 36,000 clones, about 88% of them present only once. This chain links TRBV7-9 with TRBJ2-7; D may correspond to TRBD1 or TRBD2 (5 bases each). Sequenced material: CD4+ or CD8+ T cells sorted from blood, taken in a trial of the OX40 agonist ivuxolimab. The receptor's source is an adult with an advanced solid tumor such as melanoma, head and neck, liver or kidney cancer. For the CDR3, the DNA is TGTGCCAGCAGTCGATGGGACGTCTCCTACGAGCAGTACTTC. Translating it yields CASSRWDVSYEQYF.